The T cell receptor (beta chain) described here comes from a study of radiation and T cells in renal cell carcinoma. Specified time point: blood 4 weeks post-SBRT, at nephrectomy. Noted treatment: 15 Gy SBRT to primary tumor, nephrectomy 4 weeks later. The data were produced by immunoSEQ multiplex PCR, yet TCRdb's version contains in-frame clones alone and is incomplete. The data hold 75,000 to 95,000 clones, with over 80% observed a single time. This TCR was sampled from a man in his forties or fifties with renal cell carcinoma. The sequences come from blood, collected from a patient whose treatment included radiotherapy and nephrectomy.

The CDR3 region is CASSAGNTEAFF. The CDR3 coding sequence is TGTGCCAGCAGCGCAGGGAACACTGAAGCTTTCTTT. The chain links TRBV9 to TRBJ1-1, with D unresolved. V lost 3 bases and J lost 1, with 4 bases in between. Germline values: CDR1 SGDLS, CDR2 YYNGEE. The CDR3 is 12 amino acids.